Sequencing of this T cell receptor (beta chain) was carried out in a study of CD8+ T cells in alopecia areata. For the study at large: Tofacitinib dosing lasted 6 to 18 months, which was then followed by 6 months off drug.

Treatment specified: oral pan-JAK inhibitor, 5-10 mg twice daily. Specimens obtained from alopecia areata patients comprised lesional scalp punch biopsies and peripheral blood. The sorting of PBMCs gave CD4+ and CD8+ T cells. Extraction of RNA preceded its reverse transcription into cDNA, which served as the sequencing template. The data were produced by immunoSEQ multiplex PCR, yet TCRdb's version contains in-frame clones alone and is incomplete. The sample holds 100,000 to 150,000 clones, around 63% seen once. CDR1 SGHTA and CDR2 FQGNSA come from the germline V gene. V lost 7 bases to trimming and J lost 2 bases, with 5 bases between them. The CDR3 covers 11 residues.

The sequenced sample was CD4+ T cells sorted from blood, obtained at week 4, from a patient treated with tofacitinib. The receptor comes from a human donor with alopecia areata. The rearrangement links TRBV7-2 to TRBJ1-1; D gene ambiguous. CDR3 nucleotide sequence: TGTGCCAGCACCCCAAACACTGAAGCTTTCTTT. This translates into CASTPNTEAFF.